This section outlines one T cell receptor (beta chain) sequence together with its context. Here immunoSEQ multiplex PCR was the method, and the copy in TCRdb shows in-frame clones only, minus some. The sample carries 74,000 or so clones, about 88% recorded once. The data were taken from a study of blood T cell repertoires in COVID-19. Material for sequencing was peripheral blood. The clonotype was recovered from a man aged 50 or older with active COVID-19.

The CDR3 loop reads CASSSPSGTYLNEQFF. In DNA form, the CDR3 reads TGTGCCAGCAGCTCCCCCTCCGGGACTTACTTAAATGAGCAGTTCTTC. V and J are TRBV11-2 and TRBJ2-1, with D possibly being TRBD2 (6 bases). The V end was cut by 4 bases, the J end by 7 bases, with 20 bases between. The V gene's germline CDR1 is SGHAT and CDR2 FQNNGV. The CDR3 contains 16 residues.